This T cell receptor (beta chain) originates from a study of cytomegalovirus exposure and HLA in healthy donors. Study findings and constraints: Whilst most TCR sequences proved rare, a subset of public TCRs occurred across many donors.

Use of 60 Vbeta and 13 Jbeta primers characterized the PCR. Per the original data handling: Approximately 11 million shared chains were among some 80 million unique TCR beta chains counted in a later analysis. Assay used: immunoSEQ multiplex PCR; TCRdb lists only in-frame clones, some missing. The DNA gave D and trimming, while V, J and clone size come from that table. In the table there are about 140,000 clones, roughly 70% of which are singletons. About this clone: Its specificity is not known.

The clonotype originates from a man under 40 in good health and CMV-seropositive. The sequencing sample was made of PBMCs.

CDR3 region: CASSTTVSGNTIYF. In DNA, the CDR3 is TGTGCCAGCAGCACAACCGTCTCTGGAAACACCATATATTTT. This chain uses TRBV7-6 with TRBJ1-3; D gene ambiguous. V was cut by 5 bases and J by 0 bases, with 8 bases left in between. CDR1 and CDR2 from the germline V gene are SGHVS and FNYEAQ. The CDR3 is 14 residues long.